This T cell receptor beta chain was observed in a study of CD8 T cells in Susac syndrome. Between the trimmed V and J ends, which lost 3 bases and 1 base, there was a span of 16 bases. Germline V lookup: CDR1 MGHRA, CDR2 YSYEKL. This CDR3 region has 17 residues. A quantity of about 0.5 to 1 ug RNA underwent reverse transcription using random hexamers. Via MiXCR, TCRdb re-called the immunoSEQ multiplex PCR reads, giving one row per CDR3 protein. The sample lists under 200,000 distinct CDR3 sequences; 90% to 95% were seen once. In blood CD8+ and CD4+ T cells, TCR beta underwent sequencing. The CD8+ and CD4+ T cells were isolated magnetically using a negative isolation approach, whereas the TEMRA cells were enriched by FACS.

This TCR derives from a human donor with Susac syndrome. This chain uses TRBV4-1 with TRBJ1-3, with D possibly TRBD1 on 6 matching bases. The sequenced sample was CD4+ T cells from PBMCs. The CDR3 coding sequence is TGCGCCAGCAGCCAGAAGCCGGGACAAATTTCTGGAAACACCATATATTTT. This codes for CASSQKPGQISGNTIYF.